Described below is a single T cell receptor (beta chain) sequence and its context. The antigen remains unidentified. The sample is drawn from a study of long-term antiretroviral therapy in people with HIV. Survey-level resolution applied to immunoSEQ assay v3.0. Assay: immunoSEQ multiplex PCR; the TCRdb copy retains only in-frame clones and omits some. The profile shows about 43,000 clones, approximately 86% of them singletons. Study-wide results and limits: Controls exceeded HIV repertoires in CDR3 length range.

The CDR3 sequence is 15 residues long. The V and J ends lost 6 bases and 7 bases respectively, with 21 bases between them. Germline values: CDR1 MNHEY, CDR2 SVGAGI. Source: unsorted PBMCs, taken 0.1 years before starting antiretroviral therapy. This TCR was recovered from a woman between 50 and 59 years old with HIV. The rearrangement joins TRBV6-5 to TRBJ1-2; weak D call: TRBD1 (6 bases). CDR3 residues: CASRRSQGGPVGYTF. CDR3 DNA sequence: TGTGCCAGCAGGCGTTCACAGGGTGGCCCTGTTGGCTACACCTTC.